Presented here are 7 T cell receptor beta chains from one specimen sequenced in a study of cytomegalovirus exposure and HLA in healthy donors. PCR amplification relied on 60 Vbeta primers (plus 13 Jbeta primers). Generated by immunoSEQ multiplex PCR, the TCRdb table keeps only in-frame clones and is missing some. This table holds tens of thousands of clones, about 60% found once. The sample consisted of PBMCs. The receptors shown here come from a young woman in good health and CMV-seronegative.

This chain links TRBV19 with TRBJ2-5; the match to TRBD2 covers 9 bases. This CDR3 is built from 13 residues. CDR1 and CDR2 (germline): LNHDA, SQIVND (reference sequence). V shed 8 bases, J shed 5 bases, and the junction held 6 bases outside the gene matches. The CDR3 DNA reads as TGTGCCAGTGGATTAGCGGGAGTGGAGACCCAGTACTTC. It translates to CASGLAGVETQYF.

The chain employs TRBV5-1 and TRBJ2-1; TRBD1 matches 9 bases. Germline V lookup: CDR1 SGHRS, CDR2 YFSETQ. Trimming took 4 bases from V and 4 from J; bases not matched to a gene: 6. The CDR3 spans 15 residues. The CDR3 DNA reads as TGCGCCAGCAGCCCAAGGACAGGGGAATACAATGAGCAGTTCTTC. Translation gives CASSPRTGEYNEQFF.

The chain carries TRBV2 and TRBJ2-5; TRBD1 agrees at 8 bases. The CDR3 spans 13 residues. The germline gives CDR1 SNHLY, CDR2 FYNNEI. Germline trimming cut 3 bases from V and 4 bases from J; bases unmatched to any gene: 1. The CDR3 region is CASSDRGRETQYF. The DNA of the CDR3 is TGTGCCAGCAGTGACAGGGGGCGAGAGACCCAGTACTTC.

V gene TRBV11-2 combines with J gene TRBJ2-5; 9 bases align to TRBD2. The end of the DNA aligns better with TRBJ2-7, so the J call may be wrong. Germline lookup yields CDR1 SGHAT and CDR2 FQNNGV. The CDR3 loop spans 14 amino acids. This chain's CDR3 is CASSLTSGTYEQYF. The DNA of the CDR3 is TGTGCCAGCAGCTTGACTAGCGGTACCTACGAGCAGTACTTC.

This clone was counted only a few times. The chain has TRBV11-2 and TRBJ2-7, with 9 bases matching TRBD2. The CDR3 sequence is 17 residues long. V was clipped by 0 bases and J by 1 base; unmatched bases: 7. Germline V CDR1 and CDR2: SGHAT, FQNNGV. The CDR3 is CASSLDERGAYSYEQYF. The CDR3 region has the DNA TGTGCCAGCAGCTTAGATGAGCGGGGGGCCTATTCCTACGAGCAGTACTTC.

J is TRBJ2-2 and V is TRBV7-3; D may be TRBD2 (7 bases). V lost 5 bases and J 5 bases, leaving 15 bases between the germline ends. The length of the CDR3 is 15 residues. Per the germline V gene, CDR1 is SGHTA and CDR2 is FQGTGA. The CDR3 region is CASSTSEGGTGELFF. The CDR3 DNA reads as TGTGCCAGCAGCACTAGCGAGGGGGGGACCGGGGAGCTGTTTTTT.

This chain links TRBV7-2 with TRBJ2-2, with D perhaps matching TRBD2 (6 bases). The V gene's germline CDR1 is SGHTA and CDR2 FQGNSA. Between the trimmed V and J ends, which lost 5 bases and 6 bases, there was a span of 10 bases. CDR3 length equals 13 residues. CDR3 protein: CASSPWGAGELFF. CDR3 coding DNA: TGTGCCAGCAGCCCGTGGGGGGCCGGGGAGCTGTTTTTT.